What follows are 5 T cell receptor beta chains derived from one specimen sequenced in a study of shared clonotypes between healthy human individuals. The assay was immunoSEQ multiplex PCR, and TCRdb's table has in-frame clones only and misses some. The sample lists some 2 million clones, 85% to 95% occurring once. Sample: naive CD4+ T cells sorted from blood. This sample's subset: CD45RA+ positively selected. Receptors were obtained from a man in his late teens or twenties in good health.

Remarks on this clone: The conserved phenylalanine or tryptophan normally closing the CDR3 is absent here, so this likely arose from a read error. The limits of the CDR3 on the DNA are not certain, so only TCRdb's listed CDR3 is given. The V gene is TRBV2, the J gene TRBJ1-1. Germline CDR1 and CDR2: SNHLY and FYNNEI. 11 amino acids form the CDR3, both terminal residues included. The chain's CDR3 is CASSARGTNPN.

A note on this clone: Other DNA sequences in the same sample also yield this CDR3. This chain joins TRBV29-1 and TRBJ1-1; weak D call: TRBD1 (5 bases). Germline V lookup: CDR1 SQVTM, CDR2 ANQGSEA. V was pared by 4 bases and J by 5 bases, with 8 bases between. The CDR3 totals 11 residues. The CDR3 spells CSVGGVTEAFF. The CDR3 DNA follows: TGCAGCGTTGGAGGGGTAACTGAAGCTTTCTTT.

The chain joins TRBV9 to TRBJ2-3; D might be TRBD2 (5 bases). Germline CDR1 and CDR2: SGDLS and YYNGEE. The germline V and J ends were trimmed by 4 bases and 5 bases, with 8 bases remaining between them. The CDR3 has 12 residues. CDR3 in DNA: TGTGCCAGCAGCCCCGCGGGAGATACGCAGTATTTT. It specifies CASSPAGDTQYF.

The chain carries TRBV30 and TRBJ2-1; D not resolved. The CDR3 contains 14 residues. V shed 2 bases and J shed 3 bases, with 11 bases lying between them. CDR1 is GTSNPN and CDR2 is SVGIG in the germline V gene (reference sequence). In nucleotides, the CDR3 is TGTGCCTGGAGTCTCGTCGACGGCTACAATGAGCAGTTCTTC. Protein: CAWSLVDGYNEQFF. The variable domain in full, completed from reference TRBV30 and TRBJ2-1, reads SQTIHQWPATLVQPVGSPLSLECTVEGTSNPNLYWYRQAAGRGLQLLFYSVGIGQISSEVPQNLSASRPQDRQFILSSKKLLLSDSGFYLCAWSLVDGYNEQFFGPGTRLTVL.

Written as DNA, the CDR3 is TGTGCCAGCAGTTATCGGGGGCATAATGAAAAACTGTTTTTT. Encoded protein: CASSYRGHNEKLFF. The V and J genes are TRBV5-6 and TRBJ1-4; perhaps TRBD1 as D (6 bases). V gave up 5 bases and J gave up 4 bases, with 12 bases separating them. This CDR3 has 14 residues. In germline, CDR1 is SGHDT, CDR2 YYEEEE.